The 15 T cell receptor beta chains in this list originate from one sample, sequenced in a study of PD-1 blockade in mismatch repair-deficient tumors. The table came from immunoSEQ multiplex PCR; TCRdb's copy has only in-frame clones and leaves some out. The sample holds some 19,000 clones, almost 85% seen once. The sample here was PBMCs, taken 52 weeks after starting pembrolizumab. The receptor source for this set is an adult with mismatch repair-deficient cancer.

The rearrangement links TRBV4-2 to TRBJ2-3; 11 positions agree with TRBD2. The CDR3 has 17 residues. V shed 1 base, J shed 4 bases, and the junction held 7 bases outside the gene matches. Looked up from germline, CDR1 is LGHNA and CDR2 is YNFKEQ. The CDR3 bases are TGTGCCAGCAGCCAAGGTAGCGGGAGGGCCGGGGCAGATACGCAGTATTTT. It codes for CASSQGSGRAGADTQYF.

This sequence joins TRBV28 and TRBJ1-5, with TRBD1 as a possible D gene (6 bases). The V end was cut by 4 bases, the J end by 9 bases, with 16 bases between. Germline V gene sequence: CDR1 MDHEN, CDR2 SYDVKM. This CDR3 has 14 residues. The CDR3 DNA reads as TGTGCCAGCAGTTCCACTTACAGGGTCGGGCCCCAGCATTTT. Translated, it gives CASSSTYRVGPQHF.

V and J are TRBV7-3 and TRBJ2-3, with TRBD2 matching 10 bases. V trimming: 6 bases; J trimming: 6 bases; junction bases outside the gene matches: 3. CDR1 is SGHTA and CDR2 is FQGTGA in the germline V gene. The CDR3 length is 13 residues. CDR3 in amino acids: CASRLAGTDTQYF. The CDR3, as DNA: TGTGCCAGCAGACTAGCGGGAACCGATACGCAGTATTTT.

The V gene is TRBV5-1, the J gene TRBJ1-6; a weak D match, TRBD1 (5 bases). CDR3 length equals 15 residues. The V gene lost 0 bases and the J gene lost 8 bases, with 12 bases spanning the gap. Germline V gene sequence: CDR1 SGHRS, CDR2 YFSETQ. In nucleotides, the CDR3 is TGCGCCAGCAGCTTGGGCGGCAGGGAAGATTCACCCCTCCACTTT. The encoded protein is CASSLGGREDSPLHF.

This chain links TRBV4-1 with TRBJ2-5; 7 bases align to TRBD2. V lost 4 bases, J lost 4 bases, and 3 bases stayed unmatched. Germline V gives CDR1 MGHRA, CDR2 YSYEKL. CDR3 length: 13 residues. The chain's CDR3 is CASSLVAGETQYF. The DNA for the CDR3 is TGCGCCAGCAGCCTCGTAGCGGGAGAGACCCAGTACTTC.

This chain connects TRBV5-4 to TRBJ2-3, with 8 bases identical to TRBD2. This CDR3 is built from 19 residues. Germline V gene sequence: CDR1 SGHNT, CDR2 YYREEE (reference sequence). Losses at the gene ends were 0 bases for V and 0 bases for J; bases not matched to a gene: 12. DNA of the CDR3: TGTGCCAGCAGCTTGGCCCAGGGGAGCGGGAGATATAGCACAGATACGCAGTATTTT. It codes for CASSLAQGSGRYSTDTQYF.

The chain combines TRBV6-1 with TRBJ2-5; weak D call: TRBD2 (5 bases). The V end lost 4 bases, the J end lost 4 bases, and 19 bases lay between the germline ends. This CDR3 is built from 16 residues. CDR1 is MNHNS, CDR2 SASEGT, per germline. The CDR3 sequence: CASSGPWRADGETQYF. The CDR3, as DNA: TGTGCCAGCAGTGGTCCTTGGCGGGCCGACGGAGAGACCCAGTACTTC.

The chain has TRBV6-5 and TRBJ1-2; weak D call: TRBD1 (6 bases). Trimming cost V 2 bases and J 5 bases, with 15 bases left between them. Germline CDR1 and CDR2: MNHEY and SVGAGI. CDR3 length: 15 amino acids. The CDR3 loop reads CASSYRRQVGYGYTF. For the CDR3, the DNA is TGTGCCAGCAGTTACCGTCGACAGGTGGGATATGGCTACACCTTC.

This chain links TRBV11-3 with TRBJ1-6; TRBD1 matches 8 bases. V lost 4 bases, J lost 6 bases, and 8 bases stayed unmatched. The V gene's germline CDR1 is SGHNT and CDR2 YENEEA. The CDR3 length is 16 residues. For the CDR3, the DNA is TGTGCCAGCAGCTCCGACAGGGGTTTGGGTAATTCACCCCTCCACTTT. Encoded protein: CASSSDRGLGNSPLHF. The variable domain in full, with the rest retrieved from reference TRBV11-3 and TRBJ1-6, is EAGVVQSPRYKIIEKKQPVAFWCNPISGHNTLYWYLQNLGQGPELLIRYENEEAVDDSQLPKDRFSAERLKGVDSTLKIQPAELGDSAVYLCASSSDRGLGNSPLHFGNGTRLTVT.

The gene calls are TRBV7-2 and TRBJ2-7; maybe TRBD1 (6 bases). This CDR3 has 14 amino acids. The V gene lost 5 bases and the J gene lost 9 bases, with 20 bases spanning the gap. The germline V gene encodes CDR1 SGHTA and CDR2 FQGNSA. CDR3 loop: CASSAPMGHRRQYF. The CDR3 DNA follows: TGTGCCAGCAGCGCGCCAATGGGACACCGCAGGCAGTACTTC.

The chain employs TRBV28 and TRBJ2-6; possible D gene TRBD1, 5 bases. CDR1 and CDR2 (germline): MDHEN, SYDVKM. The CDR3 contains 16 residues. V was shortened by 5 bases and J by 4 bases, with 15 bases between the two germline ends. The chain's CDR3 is CASSDYRLGGANVLTF. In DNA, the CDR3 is TGTGCCAGCAGTGATTACAGGCTGGGGGGGGCCAACGTCCTGACTTTC.

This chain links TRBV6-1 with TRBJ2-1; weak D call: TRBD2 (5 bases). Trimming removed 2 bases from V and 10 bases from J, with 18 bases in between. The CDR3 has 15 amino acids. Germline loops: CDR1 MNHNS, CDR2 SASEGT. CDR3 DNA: TGTGCCAGCAGTGAATTAAGCGGAAAGAAAGGGGAGCAGTTCTTC. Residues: CASSELSGKKGEQFF.

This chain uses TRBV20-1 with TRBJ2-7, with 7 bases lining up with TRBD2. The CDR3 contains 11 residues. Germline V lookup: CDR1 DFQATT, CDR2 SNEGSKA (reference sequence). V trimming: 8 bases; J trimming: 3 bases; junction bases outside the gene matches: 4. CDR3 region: CSPSSGYEQYF. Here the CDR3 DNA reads TGCAGTCCTTCTAGCGGCTACGAGCAGTACTTC.

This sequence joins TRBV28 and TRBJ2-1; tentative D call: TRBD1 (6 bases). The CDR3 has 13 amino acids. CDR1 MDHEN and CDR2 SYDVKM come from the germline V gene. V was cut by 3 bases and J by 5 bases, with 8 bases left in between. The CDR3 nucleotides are TGTGCCAGCAGTTTTAGGACAGACAATGAGCAGTTCTTC. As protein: CASSFRTDNEQFF.

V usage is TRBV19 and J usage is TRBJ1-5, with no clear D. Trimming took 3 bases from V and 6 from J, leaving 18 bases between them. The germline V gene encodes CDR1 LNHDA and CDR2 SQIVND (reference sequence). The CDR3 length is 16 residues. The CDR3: CASSISGRSRGQPQHF. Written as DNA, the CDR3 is TGTGCCAGTAGTATCAGTGGCAGGTCTCGTGGTCAGCCCCAGCATTTT.